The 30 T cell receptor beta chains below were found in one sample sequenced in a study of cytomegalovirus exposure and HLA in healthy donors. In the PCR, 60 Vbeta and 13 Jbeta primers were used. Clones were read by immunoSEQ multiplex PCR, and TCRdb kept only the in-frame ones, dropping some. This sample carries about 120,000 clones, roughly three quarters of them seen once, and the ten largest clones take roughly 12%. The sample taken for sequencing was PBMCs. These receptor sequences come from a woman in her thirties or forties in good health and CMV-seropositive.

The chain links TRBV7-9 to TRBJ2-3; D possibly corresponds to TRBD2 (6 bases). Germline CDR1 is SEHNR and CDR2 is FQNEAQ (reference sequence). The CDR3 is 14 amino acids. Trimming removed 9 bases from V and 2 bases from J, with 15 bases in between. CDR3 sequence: CASPRDSYTDTQYF. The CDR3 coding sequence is TGTGCCAGTCCCCGGGACTCCTACACAGATACGCAGTATTTT.

The CDR3 DNA reads as TGTGCCAGCAGGACCACAGGGTCAGGGAATTCACCCCTCCACTTT. This gives the protein CASRTTGSGNSPLHF. This chain links TRBV27 with TRBJ1-6; the D gene is possibly TRBD1 (6 bases). Germline CDR1 and CDR2: MNHEY and SMNVEV (reference sequence). V lost 6 bases to trimming and J lost 7 bases, with 16 bases between them. The CDR3 is 15 residues long.

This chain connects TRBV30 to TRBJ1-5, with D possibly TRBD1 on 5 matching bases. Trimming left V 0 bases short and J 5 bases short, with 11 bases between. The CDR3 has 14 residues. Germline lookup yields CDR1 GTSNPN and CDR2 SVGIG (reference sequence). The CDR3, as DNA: TGTGCCTGGAGTGTACCCGGAGGGGATCAGCCCCAGCATTTT. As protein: CAWSVPGGDQPQHF.

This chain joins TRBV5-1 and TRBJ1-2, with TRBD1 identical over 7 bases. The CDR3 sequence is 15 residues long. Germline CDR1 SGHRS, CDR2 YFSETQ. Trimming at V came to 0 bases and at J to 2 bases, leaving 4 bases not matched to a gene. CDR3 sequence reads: CASSLAGGKNYGYTF. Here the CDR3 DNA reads TGCGCCAGCAGCTTGGCAGGGGGTAAGAACTATGGCTACACCTTC. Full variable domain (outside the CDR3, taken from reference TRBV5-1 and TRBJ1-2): KAGVTQTPRYLIKTRGQQVTLSCSPISGHRSVSWYQQTPGQGLQFLFEYFSETQRNKGNFPGRFSGRQFSNSRSEMNVSTLELGDSALYLCASSLAGGKNYGYTFGSGTRLTVV.

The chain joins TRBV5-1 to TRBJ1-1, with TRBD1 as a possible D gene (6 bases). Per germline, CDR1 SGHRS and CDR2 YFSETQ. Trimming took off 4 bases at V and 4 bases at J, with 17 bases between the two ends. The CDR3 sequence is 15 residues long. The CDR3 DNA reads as TGCGCCAGCAGCCCATCCTCAGGGGACGGCACTGAAGCTTTCTTT. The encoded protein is CASSPSSGDGTEAFF.

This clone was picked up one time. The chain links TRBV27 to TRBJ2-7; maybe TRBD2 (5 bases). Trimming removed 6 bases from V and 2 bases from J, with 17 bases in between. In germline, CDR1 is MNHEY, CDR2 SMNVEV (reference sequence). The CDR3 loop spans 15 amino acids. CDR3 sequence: CASRRAGVDTYEQYF. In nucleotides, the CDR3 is TGTGCCAGCAGGCGAGCCGGGGTTGATACCTACGAGCAGTACTTC.

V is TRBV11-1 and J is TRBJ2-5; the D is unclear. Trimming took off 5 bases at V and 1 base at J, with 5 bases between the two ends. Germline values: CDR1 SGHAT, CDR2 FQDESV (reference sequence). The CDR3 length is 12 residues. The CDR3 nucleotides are TGTGCCAGCAGCCCCCTCCAAGAGACCCAGTACTTC. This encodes CASSPLQETQYF. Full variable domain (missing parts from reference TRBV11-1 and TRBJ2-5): EAEVAQSPRYKITEKSQAVAFWCDPISGHATLYWYRQILGQGPELLVQFQDESVVDDSQLPKDRFSAERLKGVDSTLKIQPAELGDSAMYLCASSPLQETQYFGPGTRLLVL.

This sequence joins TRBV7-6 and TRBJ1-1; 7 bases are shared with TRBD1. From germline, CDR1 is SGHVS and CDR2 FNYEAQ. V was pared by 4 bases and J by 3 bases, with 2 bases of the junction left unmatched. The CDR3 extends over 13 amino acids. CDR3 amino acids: CASSSGQHTEAFF. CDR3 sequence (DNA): TGTGCCAGCAGCTCGGGACAGCACACTGAAGCTTTCTTT.

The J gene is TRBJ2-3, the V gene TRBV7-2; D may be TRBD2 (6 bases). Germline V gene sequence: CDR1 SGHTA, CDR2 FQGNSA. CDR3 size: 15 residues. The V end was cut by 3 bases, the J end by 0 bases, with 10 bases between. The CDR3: CASSFGGRSTDTQYF. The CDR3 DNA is TGTGCCAGCAGCTTCGGGGGTAGGAGCACAGATACGCAGTATTTT.

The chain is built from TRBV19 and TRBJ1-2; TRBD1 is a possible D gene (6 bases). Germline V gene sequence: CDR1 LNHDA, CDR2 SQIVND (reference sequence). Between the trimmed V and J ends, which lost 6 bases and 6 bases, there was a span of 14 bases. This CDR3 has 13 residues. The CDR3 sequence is CASRRGLGNGYTF. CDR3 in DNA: TGTGCCAGTAGGCGGGGGCTCGGGAATGGCTACACCTTC.

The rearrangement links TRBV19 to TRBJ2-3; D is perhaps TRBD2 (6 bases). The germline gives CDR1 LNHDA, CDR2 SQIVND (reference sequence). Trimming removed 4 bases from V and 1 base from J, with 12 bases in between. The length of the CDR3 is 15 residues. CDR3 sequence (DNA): TGTGCCAGTAGTACAACGGGACTCCGCACAGATACGCAGTATTTT. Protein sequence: CASSTTGLRTDTQYF.

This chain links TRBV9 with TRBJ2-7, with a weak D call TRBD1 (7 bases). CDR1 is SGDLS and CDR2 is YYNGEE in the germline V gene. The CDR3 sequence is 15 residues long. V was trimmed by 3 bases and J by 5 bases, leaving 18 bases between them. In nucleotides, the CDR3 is TGTGCCAGCAGCGCCCTGCAGGGGGGCTATGACGAGCAGTACTTC. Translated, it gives CASSALQGGYDEQYF.

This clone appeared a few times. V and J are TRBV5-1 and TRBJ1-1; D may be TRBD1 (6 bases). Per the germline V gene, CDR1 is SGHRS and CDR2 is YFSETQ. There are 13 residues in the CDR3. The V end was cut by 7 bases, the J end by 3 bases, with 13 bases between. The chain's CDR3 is CASGGQRDTEAFF. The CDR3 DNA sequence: TGCGCCAGCGGGGGCCAACGGGACACTGAAGCTTTCTTT.

The CDR3 is CASTPWRGAGNEQFF. The CDR3 DNA sequence: TGTGCCAGCACCCCATGGCGGGGGGCCGGCAATGAGCAGTTCTTC. This rearrangement joins TRBV6-5 to TRBJ2-1, with 8 bases aligning to TRBD2. CDR1 MNHEY and CDR2 SVGAGI come from the germline V gene. This CDR3 spans 15 amino acids. J was trimmed by 6 bases and V by 7 bases; bases with no gene match: 11.

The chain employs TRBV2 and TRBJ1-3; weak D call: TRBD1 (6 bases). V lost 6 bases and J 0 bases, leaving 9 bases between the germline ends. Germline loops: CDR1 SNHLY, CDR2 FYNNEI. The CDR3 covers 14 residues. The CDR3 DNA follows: TGTGCCAGCAGCGCACAGGGCTCTGGAAACACCATATATTTT. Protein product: CASSAQGSGNTIYF.

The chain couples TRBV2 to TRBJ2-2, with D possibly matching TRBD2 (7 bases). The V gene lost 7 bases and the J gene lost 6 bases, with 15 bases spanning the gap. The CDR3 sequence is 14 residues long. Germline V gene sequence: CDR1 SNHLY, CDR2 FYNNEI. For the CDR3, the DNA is TGTGCCAGCAACAAAGGGGGGGGCCCCGGGGAGCTGTTTTTT. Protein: CASNKGGGPGELFF.

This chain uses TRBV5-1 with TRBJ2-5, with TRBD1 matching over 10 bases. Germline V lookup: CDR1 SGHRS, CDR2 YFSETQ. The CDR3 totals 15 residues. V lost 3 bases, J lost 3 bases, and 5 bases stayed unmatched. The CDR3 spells CASSWGQGFEETQYF. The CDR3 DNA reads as TGCGCCAGCAGCTGGGGACAGGGGTTTGAAGAGACCCAGTACTTC. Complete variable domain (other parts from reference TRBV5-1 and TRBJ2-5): KAGVTQTPRYLIKTRGQQVTLSCSPISGHRSVSWYQQTPGQGLQFLFEYFSETQRNKGNFPGRFSGRQFSNSRSEMNVSTLELGDSALYLCASSWGQGFEETQYFGPGTRLLVL.

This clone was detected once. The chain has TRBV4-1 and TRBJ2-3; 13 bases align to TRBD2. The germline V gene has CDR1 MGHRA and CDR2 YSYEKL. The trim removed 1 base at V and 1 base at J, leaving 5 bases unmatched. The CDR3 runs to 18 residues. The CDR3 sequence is CASSQGTSGGAGTDTQYF. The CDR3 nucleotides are TGCGCCAGCAGCCAAGGCACTAGCGGGGGGGCGGGCACAGATACGCAGTATTTT.

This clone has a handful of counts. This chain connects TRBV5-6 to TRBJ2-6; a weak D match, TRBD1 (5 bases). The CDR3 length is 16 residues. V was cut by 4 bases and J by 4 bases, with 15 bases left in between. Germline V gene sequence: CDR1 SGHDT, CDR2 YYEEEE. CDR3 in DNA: TGTGCCAGCAGCCGCACAGGATTTGCGGGGGCCAACGTCCTGACTTTC. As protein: CASSRTGFAGANVLTF.

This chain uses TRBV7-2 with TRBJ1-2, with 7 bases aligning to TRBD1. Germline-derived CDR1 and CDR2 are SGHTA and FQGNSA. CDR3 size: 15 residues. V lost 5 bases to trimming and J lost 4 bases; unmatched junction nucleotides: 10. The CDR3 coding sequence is TGTGCCAGCAGCCCGCGGGGGGGACAGAGCTATGGCTACACCTTC. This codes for CASSPRGGQSYGYTF.

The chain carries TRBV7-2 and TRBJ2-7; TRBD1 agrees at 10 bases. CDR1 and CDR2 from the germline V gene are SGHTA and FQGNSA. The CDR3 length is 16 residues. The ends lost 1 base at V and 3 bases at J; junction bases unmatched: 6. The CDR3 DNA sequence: TGTGCCAGCAGCTTAGTGTGGACAGGGGGGAACTACGAGCAGTACTTC. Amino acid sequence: CASSLVWTGGNYEQYF.

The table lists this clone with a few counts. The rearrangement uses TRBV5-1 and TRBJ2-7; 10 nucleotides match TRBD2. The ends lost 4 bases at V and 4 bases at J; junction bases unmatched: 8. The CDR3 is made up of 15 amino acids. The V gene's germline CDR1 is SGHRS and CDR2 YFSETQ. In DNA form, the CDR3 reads TGCGCCAGCAGCCGGACAGCGGGGGGGCGATACGAGCAGTACTTC. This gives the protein CASSRTAGGRYEQYF.

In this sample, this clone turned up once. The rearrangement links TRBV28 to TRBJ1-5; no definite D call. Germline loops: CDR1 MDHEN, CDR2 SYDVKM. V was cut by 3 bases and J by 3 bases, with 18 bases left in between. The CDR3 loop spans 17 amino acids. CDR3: CASSFAGKWAVNQPQHF. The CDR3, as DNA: TGTGCCAGCAGTTTCGCCGGCAAGTGGGCCGTCAATCAGCCCCAGCATTTT.

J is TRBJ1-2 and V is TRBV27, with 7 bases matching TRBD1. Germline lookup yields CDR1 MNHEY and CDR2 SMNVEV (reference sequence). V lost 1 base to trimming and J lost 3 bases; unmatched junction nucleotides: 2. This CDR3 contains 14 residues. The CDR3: CASSLFGTDYGYTF. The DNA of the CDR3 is TGTGCCAGCAGTTTATTCGGGACAGACTATGGCTACACCTTC.

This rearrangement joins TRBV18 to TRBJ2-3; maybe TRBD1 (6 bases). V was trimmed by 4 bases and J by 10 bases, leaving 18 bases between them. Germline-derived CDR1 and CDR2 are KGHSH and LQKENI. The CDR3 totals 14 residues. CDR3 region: CASSLGQLTAAQYF. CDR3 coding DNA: TGTGCCAGCTCACTCGGACAGTTGACGGCTGCGCAGTATTTT.

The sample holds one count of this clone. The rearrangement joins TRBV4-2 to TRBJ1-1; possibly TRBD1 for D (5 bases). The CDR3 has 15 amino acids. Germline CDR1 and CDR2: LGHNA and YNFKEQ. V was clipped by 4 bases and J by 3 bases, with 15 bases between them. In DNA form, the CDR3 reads TGTGCCAGCAGCCCTGGGGAGGGGCCATACACTGAAGCTTTCTTT. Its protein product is CASSPGEGPYTEAFF.

CDR3 sequence reads: CASSLMGGNYGYTF. CDR3 bases: TGTGCCAGCAGCTTAATGGGGGGAAACTATGGCTACACCTTC. The rearrangement joins TRBV7-2 to TRBJ1-2; tentatively, D is TRBD1 (5 bases). The CDR3 loop spans 14 amino acids. V lost 2 bases, J lost 2 bases, and 9 bases lay in between. In germline, CDR1 is SGHTA, CDR2 FQGNSA.

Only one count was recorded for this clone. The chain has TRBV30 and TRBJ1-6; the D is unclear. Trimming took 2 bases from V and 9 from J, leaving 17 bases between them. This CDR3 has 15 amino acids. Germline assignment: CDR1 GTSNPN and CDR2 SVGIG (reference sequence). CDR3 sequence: CAWSWTPAGSSPLHF. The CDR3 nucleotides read TGTGCCTGGAGTTGGACTCCAGCCGGGAGTTCACCCCTCCACTTT.

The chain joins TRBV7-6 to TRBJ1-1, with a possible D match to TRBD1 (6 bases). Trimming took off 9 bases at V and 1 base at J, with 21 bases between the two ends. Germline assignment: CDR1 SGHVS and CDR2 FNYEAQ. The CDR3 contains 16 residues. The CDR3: CASGRSLIRGNTEAFF. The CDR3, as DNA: TGTGCCAGTGGGCGTTCACTTATCAGGGGGAACACTGAAGCTTTCTTT.

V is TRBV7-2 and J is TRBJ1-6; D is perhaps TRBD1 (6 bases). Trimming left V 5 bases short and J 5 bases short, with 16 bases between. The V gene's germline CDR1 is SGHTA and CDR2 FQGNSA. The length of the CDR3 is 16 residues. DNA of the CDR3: TGTGCCAGCAGCCTCGTAGGGACAACAAATAATTCACCCCTCCACTTT. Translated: CASSLVGTTNNSPLHF. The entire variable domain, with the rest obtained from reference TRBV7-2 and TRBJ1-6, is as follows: GAGVSQSPSNKVTEKGKDVELRCDPISGHTALYWYRQSLGQGLEFLIYFQGNSAPDKSGLPSDRFSAERTGGSVSTLTIQRTQQEDSAVYLCASSLVGTTNNSPLHFGNGTRLTVT.